The entry below gives a single T cell receptor (beta chain) sequence along with its context. Its specificity is not known. The CDR3 length is 11 residues. Per germline, CDR1 LNHNV and CDR2 YYDKDF (reference sequence). The data derive from a study of CXCR3-negative and CXCR3-positive naive CD8 T cells. Study-wide findings and caveats: TCR strength was inferred from TRB CDR3 properties, while surface CD5 was comparable between naive subsets.

Researchers prepared the TRB cDNA libraries using 5' RACE with UMI labels. Each CDR3 protein gets one entry in TCRdb, which reprocessed the 5' RACE reads and gives no DNA. This sample contains about 28,000 distinct CDR3 sequences. The specimen was memory CD8+ T cells from blood. The sequence was collected from a human donor in good health. Some clones in this sample may be carry-over from other donors' samples. The chain couples TRBV15 to TRBJ1-2. CDR3 protein: CATVSGNGYTF.